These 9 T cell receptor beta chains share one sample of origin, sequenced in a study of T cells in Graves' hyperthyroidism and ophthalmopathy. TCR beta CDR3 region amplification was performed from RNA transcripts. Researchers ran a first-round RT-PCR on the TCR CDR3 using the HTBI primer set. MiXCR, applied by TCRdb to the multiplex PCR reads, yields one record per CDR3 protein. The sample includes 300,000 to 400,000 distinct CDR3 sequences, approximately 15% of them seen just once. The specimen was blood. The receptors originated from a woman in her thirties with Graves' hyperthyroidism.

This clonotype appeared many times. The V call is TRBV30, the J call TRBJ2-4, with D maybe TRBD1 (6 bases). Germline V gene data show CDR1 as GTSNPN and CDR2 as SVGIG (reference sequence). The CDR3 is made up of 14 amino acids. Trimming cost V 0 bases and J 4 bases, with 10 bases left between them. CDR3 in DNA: TGTGCCTGGAGTGTACCAGGACAGAAAAACATTCAGTACTTC. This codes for CAWSVPGQKNIQYF.

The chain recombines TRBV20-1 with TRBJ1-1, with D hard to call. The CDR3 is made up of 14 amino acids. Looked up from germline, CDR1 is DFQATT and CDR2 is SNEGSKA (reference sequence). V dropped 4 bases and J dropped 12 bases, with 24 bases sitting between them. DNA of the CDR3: TGCAGTGCTACAAGCGGCACCCAAGTCAGTAAGACTTTCTTT. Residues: CSATSGTQVSKTFF.

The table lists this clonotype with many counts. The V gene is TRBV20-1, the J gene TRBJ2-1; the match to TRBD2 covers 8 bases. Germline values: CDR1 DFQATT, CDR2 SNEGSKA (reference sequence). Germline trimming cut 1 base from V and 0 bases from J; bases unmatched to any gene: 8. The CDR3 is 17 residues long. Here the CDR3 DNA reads TGCAGTGCTAGAGGCAATAGCGGGACAAGCTCCTACAATGAGCAGTTCTTC. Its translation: CSARGNSGTSSYNEQFF.

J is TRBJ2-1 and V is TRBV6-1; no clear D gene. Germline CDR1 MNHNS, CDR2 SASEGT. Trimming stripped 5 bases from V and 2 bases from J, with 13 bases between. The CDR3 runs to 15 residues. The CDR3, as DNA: TGTGCCAGCAGTTTCCCTCTAGTTCCCTACAATGAGCAGTTCTTC. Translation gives CASSFPLVPYNEQFF.

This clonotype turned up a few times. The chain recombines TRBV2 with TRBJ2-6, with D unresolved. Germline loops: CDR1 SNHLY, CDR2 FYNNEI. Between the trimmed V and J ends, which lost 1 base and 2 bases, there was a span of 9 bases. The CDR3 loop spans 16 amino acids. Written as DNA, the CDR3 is TGTGCCAGCAGTGAAGAGGGCCCTACTGGGGCCAACGTCCTGACTTTC. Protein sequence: CASSEEGPTGANVLTF.

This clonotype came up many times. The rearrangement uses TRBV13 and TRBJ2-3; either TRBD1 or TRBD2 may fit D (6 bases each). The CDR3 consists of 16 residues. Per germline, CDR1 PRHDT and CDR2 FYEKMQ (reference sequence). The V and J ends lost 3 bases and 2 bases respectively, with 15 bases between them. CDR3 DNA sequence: TGTGCCAGCAGCTTGGGGGCGGCGGGAATCACAGATACGCAGTATTTT. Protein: CASSLGAAGITDTQYF.

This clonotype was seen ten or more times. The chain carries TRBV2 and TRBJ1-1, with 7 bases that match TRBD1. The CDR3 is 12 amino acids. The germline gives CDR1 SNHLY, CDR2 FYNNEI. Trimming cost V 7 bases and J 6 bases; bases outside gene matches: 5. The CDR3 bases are TGTGCCAGCACCGGACAGGTCTCTGAAGCTTTCTTT. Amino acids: CASTGQVSEAFF.

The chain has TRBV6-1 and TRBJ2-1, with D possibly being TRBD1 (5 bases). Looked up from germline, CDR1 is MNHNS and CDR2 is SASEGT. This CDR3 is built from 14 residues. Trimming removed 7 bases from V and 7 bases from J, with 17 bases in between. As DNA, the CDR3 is TGTGCCAGCACCATTCCCCAGAAGGGGAATGAGCAGTTCTTC. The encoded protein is CASTIPQKGNEQFF.

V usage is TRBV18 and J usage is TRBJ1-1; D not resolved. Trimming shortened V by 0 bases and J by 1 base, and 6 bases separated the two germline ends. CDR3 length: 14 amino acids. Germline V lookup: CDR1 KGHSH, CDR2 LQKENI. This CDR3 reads CASSPPAGNTEAFF. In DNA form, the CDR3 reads TGTGCCAGCTCACCACCGGCAGGGAACACTGAAGCTTTCTTT.